The 28 T cell receptor beta chains presented below share a single source sample, sequenced in a study of T cells in Graves' hyperthyroidism and ophthalmopathy. Amplification of TCR beta CDR3 regions used RNA as the template. A set of HTBI primers served as the primers for a first-round RT-PCR of the TCR CDR3. Each CDR3 protein is one row after TCRdb ran MiXCR on the multiplex PCR reads. The profile covers hundreds of thousands of distinct CDR3 sequences, with around 13% appearing a single time and around 12% taken by the ten largest. The sequenced sample was blood. The receptors originated from a woman in her 50s with Graves' ophthalmopathy.

This clonotype was counted many times. J is TRBJ1-5 and V is TRBV28; D is unclear. V lost 1 base and J lost 5, with 9 bases in between. This CDR3 has 14 residues. Germline V gene data show CDR1 as MDHEN and CDR2 as SYDVKM. Here the CDR3 DNA reads TGTGCCAGCAGTTTATTAGCCGGGGATCAGCCCCAGCATTTT. Its protein is CASSLLAGDQPQHF.

With respect to this clonotype: This sequence may be a read error, since a much larger clone differs from it by one base. The chain combines TRBV20-1 with TRBJ2-2, with D perhaps TRBD1 (6 bases). CDR1 and CDR2 from the germline V gene are DFQATT and SNEGSKA (reference sequence). V was trimmed by 5 bases and J by 2 bases, leaving 15 bases between them. The CDR3 has 15 residues. The CDR3 reads CSAPDLDRNTGELFF. Here the CDR3 DNA reads TGCAGTGCTCCGGATTTGGACAGAAACACCGGGGAGCTGTTTTTT.

There are many counts of this clonotype. The chain carries TRBV20-1 and TRBJ2-3; possible D gene TRBD2, 5 bases. Germline CDR1 reads DFQATT; CDR2 reads SNEGSKA (reference sequence). Trimming took 4 bases from V and 2 from J, leaving 10 bases between them. This CDR3 spans 13 amino acids. CDR3 sequence reads: CSAKGGLTDTQYF. The CDR3 nucleotides read TGCAGTGCTAAGGGCGGGCTCACAGATACGCAGTATTTT.

The rearrangement links TRBV4-2 to TRBJ2-5; D is unclear. V gave up 3 bases and J gave up 3 bases, with 5 bases separating them. Germline values: CDR1 LGHNA, CDR2 YNFKEQ. This CDR3 region has 12 residues. CDR3 loop: CASSQGKETQYF. For the CDR3, the DNA is TGTGCCAGCAGCCAGGGTAAAGAGACCCAGTACTTC.

CDR3 DNA sequence: TGTGCCAGCAGCCCCTTCGACAGGGAAGGATCCTACAATGAGCAGTTCTTC. Protein product: CASSPFDREGSYNEQFF. V is TRBV11-3 and J is TRBJ2-1; TRBD1 matches 7 bases. The CDR3 is 17 amino acids. Germline-derived CDR1 and CDR2 are SGHNT and YENEEA. The V segment lost 5 bases and the J segment 1 base; nucleotides outside the gene matches: 11.

There are many counts of this clonotype. V and J are TRBV20-1 and TRBJ2-6; 10 bases align to TRBD2. Germline loops: CDR1 DFQATT, CDR2 SNEGSKA (reference sequence). This CDR3 has 17 residues. The J segment lost 0 bases and the V segment lost 2 bases, leaving 4 bases of the junction unmatched. This CDR3 is CSARRLAGHSGANVLTF. CDR3 DNA sequence: TGCAGTGCTAGAAGACTAGCGGGCCACTCTGGGGCCAACGTCCTGACTTTC.

A note on this clonotype: The junction and the germline gene differ at one end; a read error may be behind it. The rearrangement uses TRBV25-1 and TRBJ1-1; D possibly corresponds to TRBD1 (5 bases). The CDR3 length is 14 residues. Looked up from germline, CDR1 is MGHDK and CDR2 is SYGVNS. The CDR3 bases are TGCGCCAGCAGTGAACGAGGACAAGCCACTGAAGCTTTCTTT. Encoded protein: CASSERGQATEAFF.

This clonotype has a count of ten or more. The chain couples TRBV6-1 to TRBJ1-4; no reliable D call. The germline V gene has CDR1 MNHNS and CDR2 SASEGT. The CDR3 is 15 amino acids. The germline V and J ends were trimmed by 5 bases and 7 bases, with 17 bases remaining between them. The CDR3, as DNA: TGTGCCAGCAGTCCGAGGGTGACGGGCATTGAAAAACTGTTTTTT. This gives the protein CASSPRVTGIEKLFF.

The sample holds a few counts of this clonotype. This chain joins TRBV9 and TRBJ2-2; 9 bases agree with TRBD2. The CDR3 is 15 residues long. Germline CDR1 SGDLS, CDR2 YYNGEE. V lost 4 bases, J lost 10 bases, and 11 bases stayed unmatched. In nucleotides, the CDR3 is TGTGCCAGCAGCCCCCGGGGGCGGGAGGGAAAGGAGCTGTTTTTT. The encoded protein is CASSPRGREGKELFF.

The chain recombines TRBV19 with TRBJ2-7; D perhaps matches TRBD2 (6 bases). Germline assignment: CDR1 LNHDA and CDR2 SQIVND (reference sequence). The CDR3 loop spans 12 amino acids. Trimming removed 2 bases from V and 9 bases from J, with 11 bases in between. The CDR3 region has the DNA TGTGCCAGTAGTATATCCACGGGACTGCAGTACTTC. This sequence encodes CASSISTGLQYF.

Only a few counts were recorded for this clonotype. CDR3 in amino acids: CATALLQGSSGNTIYF. Written as DNA, the CDR3 is TGTGCCACGGCACTATTACAGGGGAGCTCTGGAAACACCATATATTTT. The V call is TRBV10-3, the J call TRBJ1-3; the match to TRBD1 covers 7 bases. CDR1 is ENHRY and CDR2 is SYGVKD in the germline V gene. The CDR3 length is 16 residues. V lost 10 bases to trimming and J lost 0 bases; unmatched junction nucleotides: 12.

The J gene is TRBJ2-2, the V gene TRBV20-1; D is possibly TRBD1 or TRBD2 (5 bases each). The CDR3 consists of 14 residues. Germline assignment: CDR1 DFQATT and CDR2 SNEGSKA (reference sequence). The CDR3 DNA follows: TGCAGCGTCGCCGGGACCGCGAACACCGGGGAGCTGTTTTTT. Translation gives CSVAGTANTGELFF.

For this clonotype: A much larger clone sits a single nucleotide away, making a read error possible. The rearrangement joins TRBV7-2 to TRBJ2-7; TRBD2 aligns across 10 bases. CDR1 is SGHTA, CDR2 FQGNSA, per germline. V was clipped by 2 bases and J by 2 bases; unmatched bases: 3. The CDR3 extends over 15 amino acids. CDR3 loop: CASSLLAGEPYEQYF. CDR3 DNA: TGTGCCAGCAGCTTACTAGCGGGAGAACCCTACGAGCAGTACTTC.

This clonotype was observed a few times. The gene calls are TRBV12-3 or TRBV12-4 and TRBJ1-1, with D tentatively TRBD1 (6 bases). V dropped 1 base and J dropped 11 bases, with 17 bases sitting between them. This CDR3 has 14 residues. The CDR3: CASSLGGQRGLAFF. DNA of the CDR3: TGTGCCAGCAGTTTAGGGGGACAACGGGGGTTGGCTTTCTTT.

At least ten counts were recorded for this clonotype. V gene TRBV24-1 combines with J gene TRBJ2-3; D might be TRBD2 (6 bases). CDR1 and CDR2 (germline): KGHDR, SFDVKD. Trimming left V 2 bases short and J 6 bases short, with 17 bases between. The CDR3 runs 16 residues. For the CDR3, the DNA is TGTGCCACCAGTGATTCCCGCGGGGCCCAGCGGGATACGCAGTATTTT. This codes for CATSDSRGAQRDTQYF.

This clonotype appeared a few times. The chain uses TRBV6-4 and TRBJ2-3; 8 nucleotides agree with TRBD1. CDR3 length: 13 amino acids. Trimming at V came to 3 bases and at J to 9 bases, leaving 5 bases not matched to a gene. Germline loops: CDR1 MRHNA, CDR2 SNTAGT. The CDR3 protein is CASSDRDRTTQYF. DNA of the CDR3: TGTGCCAGCAGTGATAGGGACAGGACGACGCAGTATTTT.

V and J are TRBV5-1 and TRBJ2-6; a weak D match, TRBD1 (6 bases). Germline CDR1 reads SGHRS; CDR2 reads YFSETQ. V dropped 0 bases and J dropped 2 bases, with 9 bases sitting between them. This CDR3 is built from 16 residues. The CDR3 DNA is TGCGCCAGCAGCTTGGGAGGGGGAGCTGGGGCCAACGTCCTGACTTTC. Protein sequence: CASSLGGGAGANVLTF.

This clonotype has a handful of counts. The V call is TRBV20-1, the J call TRBJ1-4; D is ambiguous. V gave up 2 bases and J gave up 8 bases, with 21 bases separating them. CDR3 size: 16 residues. The germline V gene encodes CDR1 DFQATT and CDR2 SNEGSKA (reference sequence). The CDR3 sequence is CSARKRGVPTREKLFF. The CDR3 coding sequence is TGCAGTGCTAGAAAACGGGGAGTCCCAACACGGGAAAAACTGTTTTTT.

This clonotype has ten or more counts. V and J are TRBV7-2 and TRBJ2-7, with D possibly TRBD1 on 6 matching bases. V was pared by 4 bases and J by 6 bases, with 10 bases between. The germline gives CDR1 SGHTA, CDR2 FQGNSA. The CDR3 runs to 12 residues. Here the CDR3 DNA reads TGTGCCAGCAGCTCACAGGGCGTCGAGCAGTACTTC. This codes for CASSSQGVEQYF.

CDR3 amino acids: CASSIVRGTSGLPYEQYF. The CDR3 region has the DNA TGTGCCAGTAGTATCGTTCGTGGGACTAGCGGCCTCCCCTACGAGCAGTACTTC. The chain carries TRBV19 and TRBJ2-7; 11 bases line up with TRBD2. The J segment lost 2 bases and the V segment lost 3 bases, leaving 12 bases of the junction unmatched. Germline-derived CDR1 and CDR2 are LNHDA and SQIVND (reference sequence). The CDR3 is made up of 18 amino acids.

This clonotype was counted many times. The CDR3 is CASSVGVLGDTQYF. CDR3 DNA: TGTGCCAGCAGCGTAGGAGTTCTCGGAGATACGCAGTATTTT. J is TRBJ2-3 and V is TRBV9; D unresolved. Germline lookup yields CDR1 SGDLS and CDR2 YYNGEE. V was cut by 0 bases and J by 5 bases, with 10 bases left in between. The CDR3 is 14 amino acids.

This clonotype was seen many times. This chain links TRBV12-3 or TRBV12-4 with TRBJ2-6; D gene ambiguous. The CDR3 loop spans 17 amino acids. V was clipped by 4 bases and J by 0 bases, with 13 bases between them. The CDR3 DNA is TGTGCCAGCAGTTCCCCGATAGCCGTCTCTGGGGCCAACGTCCTGACTTTC. This sequence encodes CASSSPIAVSGANVLTF.

The CDR3 sequence: CSAREMGQGALWPQHF. CDR3 in DNA: TGCAGTGCTAGAGAGATGGGACAGGGGGCCTTATGGCCCCAGCATTTT. The genes are TRBV20-1 and TRBJ1-5, with 12 bases lining up with TRBD1. The CDR3 length is 16 residues. Unmatched junction bases numbered 9, after V lost 0 bases and J lost 9 bases. Germline V gene sequence: CDR1 DFQATT, CDR2 SNEGSKA (reference sequence).

Ten or more counts support this clonotype. This chain connects TRBV15 to TRBJ2-7, with 7 bases lining up with TRBD2. Trimming removed 3 bases from V and 3 bases from J; junction bases left unmatched: 14. The CDR3 loop spans 17 amino acids. The germline CDR1 and CDR2 sequences are LNHNV and YYDKDF (reference sequence). This CDR3 reads CATSSGGREGTSYEQYF. As DNA, the CDR3 is TGTGCCACCAGCAGTGGAGGAAGGGAGGGAACGAGCTACGAGCAGTACTTC.

This clonotype was found a few times. The chain carries TRBV20-1 and TRBJ1-1; the D gene is possibly TRBD1 (6 bases). V was cut by 0 bases and J by 7 bases, with 21 bases left in between. The CDR3 consists of 16 residues. Per germline, CDR1 DFQATT and CDR2 SNEGSKA (reference sequence). CDR3: CSARDLGRGPASEAFF. The CDR3 DNA sequence: TGCAGTGCTAGAGATCTAGGCAGGGGCCCCGCGAGTGAAGCTTTCTTT.

Many counts were recorded for this clonotype. The V call is TRBV7-2, the J call TRBJ2-2, with unresolved D. The CDR3 length is 14 residues. CDR1 and CDR2 (germline): SGHTA, FQGNSA. With 2 bases removed from V and 5 bases from J, the gap between germline ends came to 9 bases. CDR3 sequence (DNA): TGTGCCAGCAGCTTAATCGTCGGGACCGGGGAGCTGTTTTTT. It codes for CASSLIVGTGELFF.

This clonotype was recorded many times. This chain joins TRBV12-3 or TRBV12-4 and TRBJ2-1; 7 bases line up with TRBD2. CDR3 length: 13 residues. Unmatched junction bases numbered 4, after V lost 5 bases and J lost 6 bases. CDR3 sequence reads: CASSMGLTNEQFF. The CDR3 DNA sequence: TGTGCCAGCAGTATGGGACTAACCAATGAGCAGTTCTTC.

This clonotype came up many times. V gene TRBV7-2 combines with J gene TRBJ2-5, with D possibly TRBD1 on 6 matching bases. Between the trimmed V and J ends, which lost 2 bases and 3 bases, there was a span of 10 bases. The CDR3 consists of 14 residues. Germline V gives CDR1 SGHTA, CDR2 FQGNSA. This CDR3 reads CASSLRGFEETQYF. The DNA for the CDR3 is TGTGCCAGCAGCTTAAGGGGGTTTGAAGAGACCCAGTACTTC.